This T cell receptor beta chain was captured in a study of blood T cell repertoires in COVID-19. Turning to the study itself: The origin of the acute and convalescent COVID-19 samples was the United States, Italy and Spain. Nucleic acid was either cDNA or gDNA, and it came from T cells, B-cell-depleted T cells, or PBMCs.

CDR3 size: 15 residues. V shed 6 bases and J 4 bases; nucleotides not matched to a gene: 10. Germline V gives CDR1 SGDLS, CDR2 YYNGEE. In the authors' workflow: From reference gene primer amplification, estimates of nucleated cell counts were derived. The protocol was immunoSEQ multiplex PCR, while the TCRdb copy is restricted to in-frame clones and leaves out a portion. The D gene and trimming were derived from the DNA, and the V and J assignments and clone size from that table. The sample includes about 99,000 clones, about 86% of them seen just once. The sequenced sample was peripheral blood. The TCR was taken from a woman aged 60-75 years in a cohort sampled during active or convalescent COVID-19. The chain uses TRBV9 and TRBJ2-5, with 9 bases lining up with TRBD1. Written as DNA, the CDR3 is TGTGCCAGCACTAGAGGGGACAGGGACCCAGAGACCCAGTACTTC. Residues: CASTRGDRDPETQYF.